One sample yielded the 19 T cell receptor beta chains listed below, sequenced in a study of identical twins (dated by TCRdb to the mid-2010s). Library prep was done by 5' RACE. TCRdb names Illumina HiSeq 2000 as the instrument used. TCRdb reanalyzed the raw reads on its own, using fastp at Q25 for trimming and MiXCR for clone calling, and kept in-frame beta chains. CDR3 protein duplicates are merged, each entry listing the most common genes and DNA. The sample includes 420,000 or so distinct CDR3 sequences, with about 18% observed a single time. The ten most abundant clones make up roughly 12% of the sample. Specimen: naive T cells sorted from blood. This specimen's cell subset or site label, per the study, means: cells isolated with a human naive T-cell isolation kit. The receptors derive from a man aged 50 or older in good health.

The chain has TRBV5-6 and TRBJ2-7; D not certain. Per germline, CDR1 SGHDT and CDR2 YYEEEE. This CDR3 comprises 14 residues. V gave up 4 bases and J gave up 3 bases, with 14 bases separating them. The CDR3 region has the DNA TGTGCCAGCAGCACTGGGATCGTACACTACGAGCAGTACTTC. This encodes CASSTGIVHYEQYF.

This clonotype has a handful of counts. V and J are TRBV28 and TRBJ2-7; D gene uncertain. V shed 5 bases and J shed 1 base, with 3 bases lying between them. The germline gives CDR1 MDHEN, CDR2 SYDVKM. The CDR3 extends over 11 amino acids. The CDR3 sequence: CASSISYEQYF. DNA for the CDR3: TGTGCCAGCAGTATTTCCTACGAGCAGTACTTC.

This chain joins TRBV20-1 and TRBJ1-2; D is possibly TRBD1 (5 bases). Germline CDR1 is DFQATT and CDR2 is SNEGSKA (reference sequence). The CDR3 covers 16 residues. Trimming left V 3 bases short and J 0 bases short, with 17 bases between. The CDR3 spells CSASRDGRPPNYGYTF. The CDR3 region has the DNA TGCAGTGCTAGCCGGGACGGAAGACCTCCTAACTATGGCTACACCTTC.

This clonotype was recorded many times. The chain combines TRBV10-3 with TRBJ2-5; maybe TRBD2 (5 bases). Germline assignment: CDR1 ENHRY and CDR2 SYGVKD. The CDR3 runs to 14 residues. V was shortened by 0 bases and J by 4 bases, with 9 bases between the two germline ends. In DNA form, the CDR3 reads TGTGCCATCAGTGAGTCGGAGGTGGCAGAGACCCAGTACTTC. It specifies CAISESEVAETQYF.

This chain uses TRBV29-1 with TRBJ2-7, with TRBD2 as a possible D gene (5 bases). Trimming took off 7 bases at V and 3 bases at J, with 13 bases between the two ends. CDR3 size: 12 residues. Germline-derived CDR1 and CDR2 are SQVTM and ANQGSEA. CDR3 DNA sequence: TGCAGCGCCGGGAACGGGTTCTACGAGCAGTACTTC. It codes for CSAGNGFYEQYF.

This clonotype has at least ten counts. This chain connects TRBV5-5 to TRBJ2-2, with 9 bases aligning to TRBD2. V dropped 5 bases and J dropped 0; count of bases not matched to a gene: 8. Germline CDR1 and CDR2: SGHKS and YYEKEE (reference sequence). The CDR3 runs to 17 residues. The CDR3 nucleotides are TGTGCCAGCAGTACAGCTCCTAGCGGGACGAACACCGGGGAGCTGTTTTTT. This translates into CASSTAPSGTNTGELFF.

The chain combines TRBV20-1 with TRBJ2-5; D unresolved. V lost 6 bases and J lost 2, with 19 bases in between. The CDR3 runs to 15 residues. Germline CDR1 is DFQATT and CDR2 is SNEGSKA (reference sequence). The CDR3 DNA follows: TGCAGTGCGCCCCCGAGCGCATATCCTCAAGAGACCCAGTACTTC. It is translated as CSAPPSAYPQETQYF.

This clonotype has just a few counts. The CDR3 sequence is CASSWQGHTGELFF. CDR3 bases: TGTGCCAGCAGCTGGCAGGGGCACACCGGGGAGCTGTTTTTT. The V and J genes are TRBV7-9 and TRBJ2-2, with a weak D call TRBD1 (6 bases). The CDR3 totals 14 residues. The V end lost 4 bases, the J end lost 3 bases, and 9 bases lay between the germline ends. Germline V gene sequence: CDR1 SEHNR, CDR2 FQNEAQ (reference sequence).

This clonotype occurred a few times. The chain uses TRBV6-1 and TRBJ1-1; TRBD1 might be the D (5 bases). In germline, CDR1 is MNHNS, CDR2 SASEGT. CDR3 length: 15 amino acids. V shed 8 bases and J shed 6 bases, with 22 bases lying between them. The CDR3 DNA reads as TGTGCCAGCTCCGAGGTTGGGACGTCGGGCGCTGAAGCTTTCTTT. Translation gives CASSEVGTSGAEAFF.

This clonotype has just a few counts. This CDR3 reads CASSLWHGDTQYF. The CDR3, as DNA: TGTGCCAGCAGTTTATGGCACGGAGATACGCAGTATTTT. The chain combines TRBV27 with TRBJ2-3; no clear D. This CDR3 has 13 residues. V was pared by 1 base and J by 5 bases, with 7 bases between. Germline values: CDR1 MNHEY, CDR2 SMNVEV (reference sequence).

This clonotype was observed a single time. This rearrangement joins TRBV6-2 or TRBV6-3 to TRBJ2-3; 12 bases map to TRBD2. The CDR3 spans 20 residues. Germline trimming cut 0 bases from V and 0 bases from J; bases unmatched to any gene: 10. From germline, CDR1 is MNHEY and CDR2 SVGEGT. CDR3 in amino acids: CASSYSSGTSGGFSTDTQYF. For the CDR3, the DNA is TGTGCCAGCAGTTACTCGTCGGGCACTAGCGGGGGGTTTAGCACAGATACGCAGTATTTT.

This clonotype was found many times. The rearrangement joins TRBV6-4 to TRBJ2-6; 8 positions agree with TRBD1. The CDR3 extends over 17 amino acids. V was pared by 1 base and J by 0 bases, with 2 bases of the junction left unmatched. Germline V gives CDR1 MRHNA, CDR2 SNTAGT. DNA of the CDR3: TGTGCCAGCAGTGACTGGGGGACAGGCTCTGGGGCCAACGTCCTGACTTTC. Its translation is CASSDWGTGSGANVLTF.

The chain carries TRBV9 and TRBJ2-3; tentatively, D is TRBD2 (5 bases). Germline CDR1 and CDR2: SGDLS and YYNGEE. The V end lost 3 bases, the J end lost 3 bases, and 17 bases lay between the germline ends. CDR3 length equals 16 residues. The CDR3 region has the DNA TGTGCCAGCAGCGCTTGGACGGCCCGGGAAACAGATACGCAGTATTTT. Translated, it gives CASSAWTARETDTQYF.

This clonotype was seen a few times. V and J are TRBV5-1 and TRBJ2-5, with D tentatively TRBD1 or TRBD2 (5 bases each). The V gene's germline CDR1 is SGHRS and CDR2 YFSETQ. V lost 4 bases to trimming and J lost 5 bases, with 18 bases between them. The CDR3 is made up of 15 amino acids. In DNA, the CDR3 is TGCGCCAGCAGCCGGGGAGAGGGGAATGGCGAGACCCAGTACTTC. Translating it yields CASSRGEGNGETQYF.

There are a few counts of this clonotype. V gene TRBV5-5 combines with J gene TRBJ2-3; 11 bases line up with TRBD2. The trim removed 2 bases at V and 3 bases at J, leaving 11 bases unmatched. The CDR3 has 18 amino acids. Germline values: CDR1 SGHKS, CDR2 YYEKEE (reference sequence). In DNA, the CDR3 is TGTGCCAGCAGCTTCCGACTAGCGGGACTTGCTATGACAGATACGCAGTATTTT. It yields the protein CASSFRLAGLAMTDTQYF.

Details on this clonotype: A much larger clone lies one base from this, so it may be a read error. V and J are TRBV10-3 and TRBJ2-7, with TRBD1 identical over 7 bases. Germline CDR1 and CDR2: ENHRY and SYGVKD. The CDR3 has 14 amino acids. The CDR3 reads CAISPGQTSYERYF. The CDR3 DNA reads TGTGCCATCAGCCCGGGACAGACCTCCTACGAGCGGTACTTC.

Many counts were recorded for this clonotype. DNA for the CDR3: TGCAGCGTTGATCGGGAGTGGGATACGCAGTATTTT. This gives the protein CSVDREWDTQYF. The chain links TRBV29-1 to TRBJ2-3; possibly TRBD2 for D (6 bases). The germline V and J ends were trimmed by 3 bases and 6 bases, with 10 bases remaining between them. Germline V CDR1 and CDR2: SQVTM, ANQGSEA. The CDR3 runs 12 residues.

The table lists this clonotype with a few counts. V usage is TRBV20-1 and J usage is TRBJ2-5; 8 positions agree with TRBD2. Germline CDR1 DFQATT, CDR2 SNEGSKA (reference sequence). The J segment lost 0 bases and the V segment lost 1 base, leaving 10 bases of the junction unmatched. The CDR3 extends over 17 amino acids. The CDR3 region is CSARAERSGGDQETQYF. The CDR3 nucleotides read TGCAGTGCTAGAGCAGAAAGAAGCGGGGGAGACCAAGAGACCCAGTACTTC.

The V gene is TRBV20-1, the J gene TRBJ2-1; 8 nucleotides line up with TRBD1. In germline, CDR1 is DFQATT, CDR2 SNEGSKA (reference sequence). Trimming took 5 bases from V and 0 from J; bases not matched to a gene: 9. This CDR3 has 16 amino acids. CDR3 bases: TGCAGTGCTCCAGGACAGGGCCACTACTCCTACAATGAGCAGTTCTTC. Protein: CSAPGQGHYSYNEQFF.